A selection of T cell receptor beta chains follows, all from one sample in a study of lymphopenia after photon versus proton radiotherapy. Profiled with immunoSEQ multiplex PCR; TCRdb holds only in-frame clones, not every one. In the table there are 50,000 to 70,000 clones, about 90% of which are singletons. Sample: peripheral blood, taken from a patient treated with proton-based radiotherapy. These receptors were obtained from a man older than 75 with esophageal cancer. The CDR3 runs from the conserved cysteine through the conserved F or W. A D gene is named only where the DNA matches it firmly. Rows give clone size only sometimes, using once, few, many, or a class for an expanded clone.

TRBV7-9,TRBD2,TRBJ2-1,NA,CASSPGTSGRSEIEQFF,TGTGCCAGCAGCCCTGGGACTAGCGGGAGATCGGAGATTGAGCAGTTCTTC
TRBV5-1,NA,TRBJ2-5,NA,CASSLGTGQTETQYF,TGCGCCAGCAGCTTGGGAACAGGGCAAACAGAGACCCAGTACTTC
TRBV4-1,NA,TRBJ1-3,NA,CASSQGGAGGNTIYF,TGCGCCAGCAGCCAAGGGGGGGCAGGTGGAAACACCATATATTTT
TRBV27,TRBD1,TRBJ2-1,NA,CATKRQGAYREQFF,TGTGCCACCAAACGACAGGGGGCGTACAGGGAGCAGTTCTTC
TRBV12-5,NA,TRBJ1-1,NA,CASGLMGNTEAFF,TGTGCTAGTGGTTTGATGGGGAACACTGAAGCTTTCTTT
TRBV29-1,NA,TRBJ1-2,NA,CSVEVTGWNYGYTF,TGCAGCGTTGAAGTAACAGGATGGAACTATGGCTACACCTTC
TRBV7-2,TRBD1,TRBJ1-5,NA,CASSLAGDSSSNQPQHF,TGTGCCAGCAGCTTAGCCGGGGACAGTTCTAGCAATCAGCCCCAGCATTTT
TRBV15,NA,TRBJ1-4,NA,CATSRGGPREGGKLFF,TGTGCCACCAGCCGGGGGGGACCCCGTGAAGGGGGTAAACTGTTTTTT
TRBV5-4,NA,TRBJ1-1,few,CASSLDIRDPVTEAFF,TGTGCCAGCAGCTTGGACATACGGGATCCGGTAACTGAAGCTTTCTTT
TRBV6-5,NA,TRBJ1-1,NA,CASSYSRTAEAFF,TGTGCCAGCAGTTACTCCCGGACGGCTGAAGCTTTCTTT
TRBV5-1,NA,TRBJ2-7,NA,CASRPTGNHEQYF,TGCGCCAGCAGGCCCACAGGGAACCACGAGCAGTACTTC
TRBV7-3,NA,TRBJ2-3,NA,CASSLWRGDTQYF,TGTGCCAGCAGCTTATGGAGGGGTGATACGCAGTATTTT
TRBV9,TRBD2,TRBJ2-3,NA,CASSVTREPTDTQYF,TGTGCCAGCAGCGTCACGCGGGAGCCCACAGATACGCAGTATTTT
TRBV11-2,TRBD1,TRBJ2-3,NA,CASSAWTGTADTQYF,TGTGCCAGCAGCGCCTGGACAGGGACGGCAGATACGCAGTATTTT
TRBV4-1,NA,TRBJ1-5,NA,CASSQDGGQPQHF,TGCGCCAGCAGCCAAGATGGGGGCCAGCCCCAGCATTTT
TRBV5-6,NA,TRBJ2-5,NA,CASSSLYLAETQYF,TGTGCCAGCAGCTCTTTATACCTGGCGGAGACCCAGTACTTC
TRBV2,NA,TRBJ1-1,few,CASSTQVNTEAFF,TGTGCCAGCAGCACACAGGTGAACACTGAAGCTTTCTTT
TRBV6-5,NA,TRBJ2-2,NA,CASSTPTGELFF,TGTGCCAGCAGTACCCCCACCGGGGAGCTGTTTTTT
TRBV29-1,NA,TRBJ1-1,few,CSALSGQTEAFF,TGCAGCGCCCTCTCAGGACAGACTGAAGCTTTCTTT
TRBV5-1,TRBD2,TRBJ2-7,once,CASSLAGTSTYEQYF,TGCGCCAGCAGCTTGGCCGGGACTAGCACTTACGAGCAGTACTTC
TRBV19,NA,TRBJ1-1,NA,CASSIPGRRNTEAFF,TGTGCCAGTAGTATCCCCGGACGGCGGAACACTGAAGCTTTCTTT
TRBV4-1,TRBD2,TRBJ2-1,NA,CASSQGLAGGPGSYNEQFF,TGCGCCAGCAGCCAGGGACTAGCGGGGGGGCCCGGTAGCTACAATGAGCAGTTCTTC
TRBV27,NA,TRBJ2-3,NA,CASSWDRADTQYF,TGTGCCAGCAGTTGGGATAGGGCAGATACGCAGTATTTT
TRBV10-3,NA,TRBJ1-2,few,CAISGVRRHYGYTF,TGTGCCATCAGTGGGGTTAGGCGGCACTATGGCTACACCTTC
TRBV5-1,NA,TRBJ2-5,NA,CASSLGQGYYQETQYF,TGCGCCAGCAGCTTGGGTCAGGGCTATTACCAAGAGACCCAGTACTTC
TRBV14,NA,TRBJ2-2,NA,CASSPPWGYGTGELFF,TGTGCCAGCAGCCCTCCGTGGGGGTATGGCACCGGGGAGCTGTTTTTT
TRBV6-1,TRBD2,TRBJ2-3,once,CASSEPAGGTDTQYF,TGTGCCAGCAGTGAACCAGCGGGGGGGACAGATACGCAGTATTTT
TRBV19,TRBD1,TRBJ2-7,many,CASSETGTGDNEQYF,TGTGCCAGTAGTGAAACCGGGACAGGGGACAACGAGCAGTACTTC
TRBV28,NA,TRBJ2-5,NA,CATLLRGSETQYF,TGTGCCACCCTTCTTCGGGGTTCGGAGACCCAGTACTTC
TRBV19,NA,TRBJ2-5,NA,CASSRAWDFQETQYF,TGTGCCAGTAGTAGGGCGTGGGATTTCCAAGAGACCCAGTACTTC
TRBV10-3,TRBD1,TRBJ2-3,NA,CAIRRGQGIGTDTQYF,TGTGCCATCAGGAGGGGACAGGGGATAGGCACAGATACGCAGTATTTT
TRBV5-4,NA,TRBJ2-1,NA,CASRLGGDDRRQFF,TGTGCCAGCAGGCTGGGCGGCGATGACCGGAGGCAGTTCTTC
TRBV5-8,NA,TRBJ1-5,NA,CASSSRPLGGWSNQPQHF,TGTGCCAGCAGTTCCCGTCCTCTGGGGGGTTGGTCAAATCAGCCCCAGCATTTT
TRBV5-1,TRBD2,TRBJ2-2,NA,CASSWGLAGGAGELFF,TGCGCCAGCAGCTGGGGACTAGCGGGAGGGGCCGGGGAGCTGTTTTTT
TRBV4-3,NA,TRBJ2-7,NA,CASSQLGGVPSYEQYF,TGCGCCAGCAGCCAACTAGGCGGGGTACCATCCTACGAGCAGTACTTC
TRBV4-3,TRBD2,TRBJ2-3,NA,CASSPGLAGGSTDTQYF,TGCGCCAGCAGCCCGGGACTAGCGGGGGGGAGCACAGATACGCAGTATTTT
TRBV5-4,NA,TRBJ2-3,NA,CASSFLAQAESTDTQYF,TGTGCCAGCAGCTTCTTAGCCCAGGCAGAGAGCACAGATACGCAGTATTTT
TRBV5-8,TRBD2,TRBJ2-5,NA,CASSPGLADQETQYF,TGTGCCAGCAGTCCCGGACTAGCGGACCAAGAGACCCAGTACTTC
TRBV5-8,TRBD2,TRBJ2-5,NA,CASVSGGRKETQYF,TGTGCCAGCGTTAGCGGGGGGAGGAAAGAGACCCAGTACTTC
TRBV5-6,NA,TRBJ2-2,NA,CASSPRRSAGELFF,TGTGCCAGCAGCCCCAGGCGCTCCGCCGGGGAGCTGTTTTTT
TRBV5-1,NA,TRBJ1-2,NA,CASSLEGRTSGYTF,TGCGCCAGCAGCTTGGAGGGGCGGACAAGTGGCTACACCTTC
TRBV7-6,TRBD1,TRBJ2-7,NA,CASSLEWDRGASSYEQYF,TGTGCCAGCAGCTTGGAGTGGGACAGGGGCGCCAGCTCCTACGAGCAGTACTTC
TRBV7-3,NA,TRBJ2-7,NA,CASSLGRTYEQYF,TGTGCCAGCAGCTTAGGGCGGACCTACGAGCAGTACTTC
TRBV19,TRBD2,TRBJ2-1,NA,CASSIARGAYNEQFF,TGTGCCAGTAGTATAGCCCGGGGGGCCTACAATGAGCAGTTCTTC
TRBV11-2,NA,TRBJ2-7,NA,CASSLDSSYEQYF,TGTGCCAGCAGCTTAGATTCATCGTACGAGCAGTACTTC
TRBV9,TRBD1,TRBJ1-6,once,CASSPRQGAPNSPLHF,TGTGCCAGCAGCCCCCGACAGGGGGCTCCGAATTCACCCCTCCACTTT
TRBV27,NA,TRBJ1-1,NA,CASSLNRQARAFF,TGTGCCAGCAGTCTAAACCGACAGGCAAGAGCTTTCTTT
TRBV14,NA,TRBJ1-2,NA,CASSQDSYRVNGYTF,TGTGCCAGCAGCCAAGATTCCTACAGGGTGAATGGCTACACCTTC
TRBV2,NA,TRBJ2-3,once,CASSESGGTDTQYF,TGTGCCAGCAGTGAGTCGGGGGGCACAGATACGCAGTATTTT
TRBV9,NA,TRBJ2-7,NA,CASSVDGGLSYEQYF,TGTGCCAGCAGCGTAGATGGGGGGCTTTCCTACGAGCAGTACTTC
TRBV6-1,TRBD1,TRBJ1-5,NA,CASLRTGGPEPQHF,TGTGCCAGCCTCCGAACAGGGGGCCCGGAGCCCCAGCATTTT
TRBV4-3,TRBD1,TRBJ2-1,NA,CASSQERGQGFNEQFF,TGCGCCAGCAGCCAAGAGAGGGGGCAGGGGTTCAATGAGCAGTTCTTC
TRBV4-3,NA,TRBJ2-6,NA,CASSQSSGANVLTF,TGCGCCAGCAGCCAGTCCTCTGGGGCCAACGTCCTGACTTTC
TRBV7-9,NA,TRBJ1-5,NA,CASSQGTDYQPQHF,TGTGCCAGCAGCCAAGGGACCGACTATCAGCCCCAGCATTTT
TRBV9,NA,TRBJ1-5,NA,CASSAQGTYQPQHF,TGTGCCAGCAGCGCTCAGGGGACCTATCAGCCCCAGCATTTT
TRBV4-1,TRBD2,TRBJ2-1,NA,CASSPGLARGGHNEQFF,TGCGCCAGCAGCCCGGGACTAGCCCGGGGGGGACACAATGAGCAGTTCTTC